A single sample gave rise to the 7 T cell receptor beta chains below, sequenced in a study of PD-1 blockade in classical Hodgkin lymphoma. Time point denoted: cycle 4 day 1 (C4D1), after about 6 weeks of nivolumab. Each of the patients experienced relapse following autologous stem cell transplantation, and their brentuximab vedotin exposure differed. Repertoires were generated with immunoSEQ multiplex PCR, while TCRdb's copy carries only in-frame clones and drops some. The sample holds approximately 27,000 clones; 82% are singletons and the top ten take about 18%. The sample consisted of peripheral blood mononuclear cells (PBMCs), taken before the fourth cycle of nivolumab. The receptors derive from a human donor with classical Hodgkin lymphoma.

The CDR3 region is CASRARQGKETQYF. CDR3 nucleotides: TGTGCCAGCAGGGCACGACAGGGTAAAGAGACCCAGTACTTC. The V and J genes are TRBV6-1 and TRBJ2-5; 7 bases are shared with TRBD1. The V and J ends lost 6 bases and 3 bases, in that order; junction bases with no gene match: 7. CDR3 length: 14 residues. Germline lookup yields CDR1 MNHNS and CDR2 SASEGT.

This clone was detected only once. The chain is built from TRBV18 and TRBJ2-3; 15 bases line up with TRBD2. Germline loops: CDR1 KGHSH, CDR2 LQKENI. The CDR3 spans 17 residues. V lost 5 bases, J lost 2 bases, and 5 bases stayed unmatched. The CDR3 loop is CASSGGTSGGPTDTQYF. CDR3 bases: TGTGCCAGCTCAGGAGGGACTAGCGGGGGGCCCACAGATACGCAGTATTTT.

The genes are TRBV13 and TRBJ1-1; TRBD1 might be the D (5 bases). V lost 3 bases and J lost 7, with 9 bases in between. The CDR3 contains 12 residues. Germline V gene sequence: CDR1 PRHDT, CDR2 FYEKMQ (reference sequence). CDR3 in DNA: TGTGCCAGCAGCTTTAAGGGGAATGAAGCTTTCTTT. This translates into CASSFKGNEAFF.

Written as DNA, the CDR3 is TGTGCCAGCAGCCGGGGACAGCTTGCCTACGAGCAGTACTTC. Amino acid sequence: CASSRGQLAYEQYF. The rearrangement uses TRBV13 and TRBJ2-7, with 7 bases matching TRBD1. This CDR3 region has 14 residues. V trimming: 5 bases; J trimming: 2 bases; junction bases outside the gene matches: 6. Germline CDR1 and CDR2: PRHDT and FYEKMQ (reference sequence).

The genes are TRBV6-5 and TRBJ2-7; TRBD2 matches at 11 bases. This CDR3 is 15 amino acids long. The trim removed 8 bases at V and 0 bases at J, leaving 6 bases unmatched. Germline values: CDR1 MNHEY, CDR2 SVGAGI. The CDR3 reads CASGGLADSSYEQYF. The CDR3 nucleotides are TGTGCCAGCGGGGGACTAGCGGACAGCTCCTACGAGCAGTACTTC.

This chain joins TRBV2 and TRBJ2-2; 12 bases are a match to TRBD2. The germline V gene encodes CDR1 SNHLY and CDR2 FYNNEI. V lost 6 bases, J lost 4 bases, and 3 bases stayed unmatched. The CDR3 contains 15 residues. CDR3 region: CASRRLAGATGELFF. The CDR3 bases are TGTGCCAGCAGGAGACTAGCGGGGGCCACCGGGGAGCTGTTTTTT.

The chain couples TRBV9 to TRBJ1-1; D remains unclear. The V end was cut by 3 bases, the J end by 1 base, with 10 bases between. CDR1 is SGDLS, CDR2 YYNGEE, per germline. The CDR3 has 14 residues. This CDR3 reads CASSAGRENTEAFF. CDR3 DNA: TGTGCCAGCAGCGCCGGCCGGGAGAACACTGAAGCTTTCTTT.